The clone carrying this T cell receptor beta chain was picked up one time. The entry originates in a study of blood T cell repertoires in COVID-19. Study overall: The United States, Italy and Spain were the sources of the acute and convalescent COVID-19 samples.

TCRdb keeps only in-frame clones here, not all; method: immunoSEQ multiplex PCR. Here the sample spans roughly 120,000 clones, 84% being singletons. The sequence was collected from a woman aged 35 to 49 with acute or convalescent COVID-19. Sequencing was performed on peripheral blood.

The CDR3 sequence is CASSQATQGGMFF. In nucleotides, the CDR3 is TGTGCCAGCAGCCAAGCTACACAGGGAGGGATGTTTTTT. The chain joins TRBV3-1 (or the pseudogene TRBV3-2) to TRBJ1-4; TRBD1 might be the D (6 bases). The CDR3 loop spans 13 amino acids. V lost 1 base and J lost 15, with 15 bases in between. The germline V gene has CDR1 LGHDT and CDR2 YNNKEL (reference sequence).